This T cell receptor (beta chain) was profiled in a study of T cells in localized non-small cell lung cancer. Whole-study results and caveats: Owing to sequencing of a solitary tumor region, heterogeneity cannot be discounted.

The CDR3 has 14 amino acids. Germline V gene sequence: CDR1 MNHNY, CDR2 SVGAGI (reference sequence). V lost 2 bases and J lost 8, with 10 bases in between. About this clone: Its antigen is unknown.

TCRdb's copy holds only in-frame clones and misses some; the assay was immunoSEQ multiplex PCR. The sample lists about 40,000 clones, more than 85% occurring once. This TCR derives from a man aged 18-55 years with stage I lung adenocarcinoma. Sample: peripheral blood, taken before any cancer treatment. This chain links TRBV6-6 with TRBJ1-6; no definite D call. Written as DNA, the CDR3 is TGTGCCAGCAGTTACCGGCGGAGGGATTCACCCCTCCACTTT. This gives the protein CASSYRRRDSPLHF.